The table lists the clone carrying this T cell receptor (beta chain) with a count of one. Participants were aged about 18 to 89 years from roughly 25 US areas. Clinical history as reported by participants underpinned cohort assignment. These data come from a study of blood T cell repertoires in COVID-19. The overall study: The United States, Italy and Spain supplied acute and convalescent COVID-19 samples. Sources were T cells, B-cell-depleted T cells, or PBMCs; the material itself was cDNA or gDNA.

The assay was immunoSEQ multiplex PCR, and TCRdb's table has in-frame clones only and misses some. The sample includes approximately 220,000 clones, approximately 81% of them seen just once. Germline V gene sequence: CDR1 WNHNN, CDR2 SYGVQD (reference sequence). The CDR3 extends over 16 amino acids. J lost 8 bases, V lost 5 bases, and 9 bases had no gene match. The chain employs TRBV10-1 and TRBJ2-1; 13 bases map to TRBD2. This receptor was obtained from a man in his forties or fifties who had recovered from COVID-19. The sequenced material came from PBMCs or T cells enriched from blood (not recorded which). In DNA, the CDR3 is TGCGCCAGCAGTCCAACTAGCGGGAGGGCCATCGATGAGCAGTTCTTC. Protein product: CASSPTSGRAIDEQFF.